These 26 T cell receptor beta chains were sequenced from one sample in a study of cytomegalovirus exposure and HLA in healthy donors. 60 Vbeta and 13 Jbeta primers were used in PCR. Libraries were prepared by immunoSEQ multiplex PCR; TCRdb keeps only in-frame clonotypes and omits some of them. Of roughly 160,000 clones in the sample, roughly 74% were seen once. Input material: PBMCs. The origin of the receptors is a woman in her forties in good health and CMV-seropositive.

The rearrangement uses TRBV28 and TRBJ1-5; 7 bases are a match to TRBD1. CDR3 length: 17 amino acids. V trimming: 6 bases; J trimming: 4 bases; junction bases outside the gene matches: 15. The V gene's germline CDR1 is MDHEN and CDR2 SYDVKM. CDR3 loop: CASRTLRLRQGNQPQHF. The DNA for the CDR3 is TGTGCCAGCAGAACTCTCAGATTAAGACAGGGAAATCAGCCCCAGCATTTT.

This chain joins TRBV6-1 and TRBJ2-5; 9 bases align to TRBD1. CDR3 length equals 13 residues. The germline gives CDR1 MNHNS, CDR2 SASEGT. The ends lost 7 bases at V and 6 bases at J; junction bases unmatched: 6. CDR3 amino acids: CASKMDRGQTQYF. CDR3 in DNA: TGTGCCAGCAAGATGGACAGGGGCCAGACCCAGTACTTC.

This clone appeared a few times. This chain links TRBV7-8 with TRBJ2-3; D gene uncertain. The CDR3 is 12 amino acids. Germline assignment: CDR1 SGHVS and CDR2 FQNEAQ. V lost 0 bases and J 9 bases, leaving 7 bases between the germline ends. CDR3 DNA sequence: TGTGCCAGCAGCTTAGCGACGGAGACGCAGTATTTT. Amino acids: CASSLATETQYF.

The gene calls are TRBV28 and TRBJ1-2; D perhaps matches TRBD1 (6 bases). V lost 6 bases and J lost 2, with 16 bases in between. The CDR3 is made up of 15 amino acids. Germline CDR1 MDHEN, CDR2 SYDVKM. CDR3 bases: TGTGCCAGCAGACAAACAGGGAGAGTGAACTATGGCTACACCTTC. Translation: CASRQTGRVNYGYTF.

Concerning this clone itself: One end of the junction fails to match germline, which may point to a read error. The J gene is TRBJ2-5, the V gene TRBV7-7; TRBD1 is a possible D gene (6 bases). This CDR3 has 14 residues. Germline loops: CDR1 SSHAT, CDR2 FNYEAQ (reference sequence). CDR3 DNA: TGTGCTAGCAGCGAGACAGGTGTCCAAGAGACCCAGTACTTC. It is translated as CASSETGVQETQYF.

This clone was detected only once. One end of the junction fails to match germline, which may point to a read error. The CDR3 DNA is TGCCTAGGAGGAAATCCTAACTATGGCTACACCTTC. It is translated as CLGGNPNYGYTF. The chain links TRBV28 to TRBJ1-2, with D uncertain. Germline CDR1 reads MDHEN; CDR2 reads SYDVKM. There are 12 residues in the CDR3.

V and J are TRBV28 and TRBJ2-5, with D perhaps TRBD2 (6 bases). This CDR3 is built from 13 residues. Germline V gene sequence: CDR1 MDHEN, CDR2 SYDVKM. Deletions cut 1 base from V and 5 bases from J, with 8 bases between. The CDR3, as DNA: TGTGCCAGCAGTTTATACCGGGGGGAGACCCAGTACTTC. Translation gives CASSLYRGETQYF.

The chain is built from TRBV29-1 and TRBJ1-2; D call uncertain. Per germline, CDR1 SQVTM and CDR2 ANQGSEA. The V gene lost 4 bases and the J gene lost 0 bases, with 6 bases spanning the gap. CDR3 length: 12 amino acids. CDR3 region: CSVGGPNYGYTF. CDR3 DNA sequence: TGCAGCGTTGGCGGCCCTAACTATGGCTACACCTTC.

V usage is TRBV15 and J usage is TRBJ2-5, with 11 bases that match TRBD2. V trimming: 3 bases; J trimming: 3 bases; junction bases outside the gene matches: 6. The germline V gene encodes CDR1 LNHNV and CDR2 YYDKDF (reference sequence). This CDR3 spans 16 amino acids. The CDR3 DNA is TGTGCCACCAGCAGGGCTCTAGCGGGAGGCGAAGAGACCCAGTACTTC. Translated: CATSRALAGGEETQYF.

The chain has TRBV30 and TRBJ2-3, with 9 bases that match TRBD2. This CDR3 region has 15 residues. Trimming removed 3 bases from V and 4 bases from J; junction bases left unmatched: 8. Germline V lookup: CDR1 GTSNPN, CDR2 SVGIG (reference sequence). CDR3 DNA sequence: TGTGCCTGGAGCGGACTAGAGCGGGAGGCAGATACGCAGTATTTT. Encoded protein: CAWSGLEREADTQYF.

The table lists this clone with a few counts. The gene calls are TRBV5-8 and TRBJ1-5; D possibly corresponds to TRBD1 (6 bases). Germline CDR1 and CDR2: SGHTS and YDEGEE. The CDR3 covers 13 residues. The V and J ends lost 6 bases and 3 bases respectively, with 10 bases between them. The CDR3 region has the DNA TGTGCCAGCATGAGGGGGTACAATCAGCCCCAGCATTTT. This gives the protein CASMRGYNQPQHF.

This sequence joins TRBV5-4 and TRBJ2-3; D not resolved. The CDR3 is 15 amino acids. V lost 0 bases, J lost 1 base, and 9 bases lay in between. CDR1 is SGHNT and CDR2 is YYREEE in the germline V gene (reference sequence). The CDR3: CASSLDYRGTDTQYF. The CDR3 region has the DNA TGTGCCAGCAGCTTGGACTACCGAGGCACAGATACGCAGTATTTT. Based on the CDR3 plus reference TRBV5-4 and TRBJ2-3, the full variable domain is ETGVTQSPTHLIKTRGQQVTLRCSSQSGHNTVSWYQQALGQGPQFIFQYYREEENGRGNFPPRFSGLQFPNYSSELNVNALELDDSALYLCASSLDYRGTDTQYFGPGTRLTVL.

V is TRBV13 and J is TRBJ2-7, with 8 bases lining up with TRBD2. This CDR3 spans 15 amino acids. CDR1 PRHDT and CDR2 FYEKMQ come from the germline V gene (reference sequence). V dropped 0 bases and J dropped 4; count of bases not matched to a gene: 5. As DNA, the CDR3 is TGTGCCAGCAGCTTAGGGGGCACTAGCGGTTACGAGCAGTACTTC. Translating it yields CASSLGGTSGYEQYF.

This clone was recorded once. The CDR3 DNA sequence: TGTGCCAGCTCACCGTCCGACAGGGGATACACTGAAGCTTTCTTT. Residues: CASSPSDRGYTEAFF. V and J are TRBV18 and TRBJ1-1, with TRBD1 identical over 8 bases. CDR1 and CDR2 (germline): KGHSH, LQKENI. The CDR3 extends over 15 amino acids. Trimming took 3 bases from V and 3 from J; bases not matched to a gene: 6.

V is TRBV28 and J is TRBJ2-3, with D tentatively TRBD1 (6 bases). CDR1 is MDHEN and CDR2 is SYDVKM in the germline V gene. Deletions cut 6 bases from V and 2 bases from J, with 24 bases between. This CDR3 has 18 residues. The CDR3 is CASSSRAGQRTYTDTQYF. DNA for the CDR3: TGTGCCAGCAGCTCCAGGGCCGGACAGAGAACTTACACAGATACGCAGTATTTT.

This clone was picked up a small number of times. The genes are TRBV28 and TRBJ2-3; 9 bases align to TRBD1. Trimming at V came to 1 base and at J to 0 bases, leaving 5 bases not matched to a gene. Germline values: CDR1 MDHEN, CDR2 SYDVKM. The CDR3 is made up of 17 amino acids. In DNA form, the CDR3 reads TGTGCCAGCAGTTTATTGCCCGGGACAGGGAGCACAGATACGCAGTATTTT. Translation gives CASSLLPGTGSTDTQYF. The full variable domain, with the rest looked up from reference TRBV28 and TRBJ2-3, is DVKVTQSSRYLVKRTGEKVFLECVQDMDHENMFWYRQDPGLGLRLIYFSYDVKMKEKGDIPEGYSVSREKKERFSLILESASTNQTSMYLCASSLLPGTGSTDTQYFGPGTRLTVL.

The chain has TRBV11-2 and TRBJ2-7; 9 positions match TRBD2. CDR1 and CDR2 from the germline V gene are SGHAT and FQNNGV. Trimming removed 4 bases from V and 6 bases from J; junction bases left unmatched: 4. The CDR3 has 13 residues. DNA of the CDR3: TGTGCCAGCAGCTCTGGGACTAGCTCCGAGCAGTACTTC. Translation gives CASSSGTSSEQYF.

The genes are TRBV5-1 and TRBJ2-1; no firm D call. Trimming removed 2 bases from V and 8 bases from J, with 14 bases in between. The CDR3 has 14 residues. Per germline, CDR1 SGHRS and CDR2 YFSETQ. The CDR3 loop is CASSFERQGDEQFF. The CDR3 region has the DNA TGCGCCAGCAGCTTCGAAAGACAAGGCGATGAGCAGTTCTTC.

V is TRBV28 and J is TRBJ1-5; possibly TRBD1 for D (5 bases). This CDR3 is 15 amino acids long. Germline V CDR1 and CDR2: MDHEN, SYDVKM. Trimming took off 2 bases at V and 10 bases at J, with 18 bases between the two ends. CDR3 coding DNA: TGTGCCAGCAGTTTAGAGGACACCCTGTGGGGACCCCAGCATTTT. Protein sequence: CASSLEDTLWGPQHF.

DNA for the CDR3: TGTGCCAGCAGCTTAGTGGGGGGGGCCAACTATGGCTACACCTTC. It specifies CASSLVGGANYGYTF. The rearrangement links TRBV7-2 to TRBJ1-2; TRBD1 is a possible D gene (6 bases). Trimming removed 1 base from V and 2 bases from J, with 11 bases in between. The CDR3 sequence is 15 residues long. The germline CDR1 and CDR2 sequences are SGHTA and FQGNSA.

The J gene is TRBJ1-5, the V gene TRBV7-9; D is unclear. The CDR3 is 16 amino acids. Germline CDR1 reads SEHNR; CDR2 reads FQNEAQ (reference sequence). Trimming removed 4 bases at V and 1 base at J, with 14 bases between. CDR3 sequence (DNA): TGTGCCAGCAGCTCTTCCGAGGTAACGAGCAATCAGCCCCAGCATTTT. Its translation is CASSSSEVTSNQPQHF.

The genes are TRBV10-3 and TRBJ2-7; 10 bases are shared with TRBD2. Unmatched junction bases numbered 15, after V lost 10 bases and J lost 3 bases. CDR1 and CDR2 from the germline V gene are ENHRY and SYGVKD. This CDR3 contains 16 residues. CDR3 region: CATLGSGGLAVYEQYF. CDR3 nucleotides: TGTGCCACCCTCGGGTCCGGTGGACTAGCGGTCTACGAGCAGTACTTC.

This chain joins TRBV5-6 and TRBJ2-1, with a possible D match to TRBD2 (7 bases). CDR1 is SGHDT and CDR2 is YYEEEE in the germline V gene. This CDR3 contains 16 residues. V was cut by 0 bases and J by 3 bases, with 13 bases left in between. In DNA, the CDR3 is TGTGCCAGCAGCTTGGAGGGGGGGACCATCTACAATGAGCAGTTCTTC. Its protein product is CASSLEGGTIYNEQFF.

This clone came up once. J is TRBJ2-7 and V is TRBV28, with 8 bases matching TRBD2. This CDR3 spans 15 amino acids. Trimming cost V 5 bases and J 4 bases; bases outside gene matches: 10. Germline loops: CDR1 MDHEN, CDR2 SYDVKM. CDR3 sequence reads: CASSIPGLGKYEQYF. CDR3 nucleotides: TGTGCCAGCAGTATACCGGGACTAGGGAAATACGAGCAGTACTTC.

Only one count was recorded for this clone. The chain is built from TRBV7-3 and TRBJ2-1; 7 bases are shared with TRBD2. The CDR3 spans 15 residues. Germline V gene lookup returns CDR1 SGHTA and CDR2 FQGTGA. Unmatched junction bases numbered 8, after V lost 5 bases and J lost 4 bases. CDR3 sequence: CASSTSGNQYNEQFF. As DNA, the CDR3 is TGTGCCAGCAGCACCAGCGGGAACCAATACAATGAGCAGTTCTTC.

The V and J genes are TRBV19 and TRBJ2-7; TRBD1 matches 10 bases. In germline, CDR1 is LNHDA, CDR2 SQIVND (reference sequence). V dropped 7 bases and J dropped 2; count of bases not matched to a gene: 8. This CDR3 has 15 amino acids. CDR3 in amino acids: CASTLAGTGAYEQYF. Written as DNA, the CDR3 is TGTGCCAGTACCCTAGCCGGGACAGGGGCCTACGAGCAGTACTTC.